The clone carrying this TCR beta chain was observed a few times. The antigen remains unidentified. The sample belongs to a study of beta chain features in type 1 diabetes. Germline CDR1 SGHVS, CDR2 FQNEAQ. V shed 5 bases and J shed 0 bases, with 7 bases lying between them. The CDR3 spans 13 residues. Study-wide results and caveats: Shorter TCRB CDR3s, moderately but significantly so, marked every one of the four CD4+ subsets in Type 1 diabetes patients.

TCRB transcripts that were expressed got sequenced, as all of the isolated RNA had been reverse transcribed. Repertoires were generated with immunoSEQ multiplex PCR, while TCRdb's copy carries only in-frame clones and drops some. The sample includes 600,000 to 700,000 clones, roughly 13% of them seen just once. The sample comprised naive CD4+ T cells from blood. This sequence joins TRBV7-8 and TRBJ1-1; no clear D gene. The sequence came from a man aged 18 to 35 with type 1 diabetes. CDR3 DNA sequence: TGTGCCAGCAGCCGACTTGTGAACACTGAAGCTTTCTTT. The encoded protein is CASSRLVNTEAFF. Complete variable domain (other parts from reference TRBV7-8 and TRBJ1-1): GAGVSQSPRYKVAKRGQDVALRCDPISGHVSLFWYQQALGQGPEFLTYFQNEAQLDKSGLPSDRFFAERPEGSVSTLKIQRTQQEDSAVYLCASSRLVNTEAFFGQGTRLTVV.